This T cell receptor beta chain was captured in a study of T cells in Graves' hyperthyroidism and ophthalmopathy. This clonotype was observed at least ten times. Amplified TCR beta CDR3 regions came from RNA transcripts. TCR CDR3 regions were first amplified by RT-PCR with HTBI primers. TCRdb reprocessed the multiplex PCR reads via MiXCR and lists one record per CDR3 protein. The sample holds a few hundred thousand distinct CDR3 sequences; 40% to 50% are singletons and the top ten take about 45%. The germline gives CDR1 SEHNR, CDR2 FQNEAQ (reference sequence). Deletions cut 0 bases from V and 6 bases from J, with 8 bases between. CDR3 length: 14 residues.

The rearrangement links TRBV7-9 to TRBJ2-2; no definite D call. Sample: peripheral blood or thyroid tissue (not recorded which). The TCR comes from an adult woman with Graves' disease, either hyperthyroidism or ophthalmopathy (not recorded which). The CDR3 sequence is CASSLARSSGELFF. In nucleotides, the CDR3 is TGTGCCAGCAGCTTAGCGAGGAGTTCCGGGGAGCTGTTTTTT.